This T cell receptor (beta chain) was captured by sequencing in a study of OX40 agonist ivuxolimab in advanced cancers. Study-level background: The study enrolled dose-escalation patients with hepatocellular carcinoma, melanoma, renal cell or head and neck cancer.

Study results and limitations: Dosing at 0.1 to 3.0 mg/kg was accompanied by clonal expansion of CD4+ and CD8+ blood T cells by week 6.

Profiled with immunoSEQ multiplex PCR; TCRdb holds only in-frame clones, not every one. The data show approximately 64,000 clones, about 85% seen once. Exclusion of a patient followed from autoimmune disease history or systemic immunosuppression. Worth noting for this clone: The target antigen is unknown.

This clonotype was obtained from an adult with an advanced solid tumor such as melanoma, head and neck, liver or kidney cancer. The sample here was CD4+ or CD8+ T cells sorted from blood, taken in a trial of the OX40 agonist ivuxolimab.

CDR3 sequence (DNA): TGTGCCAGCAGCACATCGCCCCCAGATACGCAGTATTTT. Translating gives CASSTSPPDTQYF. This sequence joins TRBV11-2 and TRBJ2-3, with D uncertain. The CDR3 has 13 amino acids. Germline CDR1 reads SGHAT; CDR2 reads FQNNGV. Trimming stripped 5 bases from V and 4 bases from J, with 10 bases between.